Listed below are T cell receptor beta chains from one sample, sequenced in a study of T cell changes during pregnancy in multiple sclerosis. Repertoires were generated with immunoSEQ multiplex PCR, while TCRdb's copy carries only in-frame clones and drops some. Seen here are around 40,000 clones, 90% observed once, and the top ten hold 0.35% to 0.4%. The specimen was CD4+ T cells from peripheral blood mononuclear cells, collected in the second trimester of pregnancy. These receptors were taken from a female donor with multiple sclerosis, enrolled in a pregnancy study. Each CDR3 is given with its conserved first and last residue. D genes are given only for firm matches. The size entry is marked missing in some rows and otherwise reads once, few, many or a size class.

13	.	TRBV7-3	.	TRBJ1-1	CASSLREATEAFF	TGTGCCAGCAGCTTAAGAGAGGCGACTGAAGCTTTCTTT
12	.	TRBV19	.	TRBJ2-5	CASNPAGETQYF	TGTGCCAGTAATCCGGCAGGGGAGACCCAGTACTTC
16	.	TRBV5-5	.	TRBJ2-2	CASSLENQGGGGELFF	TGTGCCAGCAGCTTAGAGAATCAGGGTGGTGGTGGGGAGCTGTTTTTT
12	.	TRBV30	.	TRBJ1-6	CAWRDVGSPLHF	TGTGCCTGGAGAGACGTGGGCTCACCCCTCCACTTT
12	.	TRBV19	.	TRBJ1-2	CASFDGNYGYTF	TGTGCCAGCTTTGACGGGAACTATGGCTACACCTTC
11	.	TRBV6-6	.	TRBJ1-3	CASSRQDTIYF	TGTGCCAGCAGCCGGCAGGACACCATATATTTT
15	once	TRBV9	.	TRBJ1-1	CASSTGQTTYTEAFF	TGTGCCAGCAGCACCGGACAGACGACATACACTGAAGCTTTCTTT
16	once	TRBV11-3	TRBD1	TRBJ2-2	CASSSSGTGATGELFF	TGTGCCAGCAGCTCCTCCGGGACAGGGGCCACCGGGGAGCTGTTTTTT
14	.	TRBV28	TRBD1	TRBJ1-3	CASSPTGAGNTIYF	TGTGCCAGCAGTCCAACAGGGGCTGGAAACACCATATATTTT
11	.	TRBV20-1	.	TRBJ2-7	CSAKPSREQYF	TGCAGTGCTAAACCCAGTCGAGAGCAGTACTTC
15	.	TRBV9	TRBD1	TRBJ1-1	CASSGGTGGTTEAFF	TGTGCCAGCAGCGGCGGCACAGGGGGAACCACTGAAGCTTTCTTT
17	.	TRBV1	.	TRBJ2-1	CTSSLSPRTSGTFEQFF	TGCACCAGCAGCCTCAGCCCAAGGACTAGCGGGACTTTTGAGCAGTTCTTC
13	.	TRBV30	.	TRBJ2-7	CAWRWDFSYEQYF	TGTGCCTGGAGATGGGACTTCTCCTACGAGCAGTACTTC
20	.	TRBV6-1	TRBD2	TRBJ2-3	CASSEAQRALIAGPTDTQYF	TGTGCCAGCAGTGAAGCGCAAAGAGCATTAATAGCGGGACCTACAGATACGCAGTATTTT
13	.	TRBV10-3	TRBD2	TRBJ2-5	CAISPGTRETQYF	TGTGCCATCAGCCCAGGGACTAGAGAGACCCAGTACTTC
16	.	TRBV2	TRBD2	TRBJ2-3	CASIFGLAGNTDTQYF	TGTGCCAGCATTTTCGGACTAGCGGGCAACACAGATACGCAGTATTTT
14	.	TRBV29-1	TRBD2	TRBJ2-2	CSVGVSGIVGELFF	TGCAGCGTTGGGGTTAGCGGGATTGTCGGGGAGCTGTTTTTT
10	.	TRBV20-1	.	TRBJ1-1	CSAQGTEAFF	TGCAGTGCTCAGGGGACTGAAGCTTTCTTT
15	.	TRBV2	.	TRBJ2-2	CASSDMAGNTGELFF	TGTGCCAGCAGTGATATGGCAGGGAACACCGGGGAGCTGTTTTTT
13	.	TRBV6-1	.	TRBJ1-2	CASSDLSQRGYTF	TGTGCCAGCAGTGATCTCTCTCAGCGGGGCTACACCTTC
14	.	TRBV5-8	TRBD1	TRBJ2-3	CASSFGQDTDTQYF	TGTGCCAGCAGCTTCGGACAGGACACAGATACGCAGTATTTT
15	.	TRBV6-6	.	TRBJ1-5	CASEPAGVMGQPQHF	TGTGCCAGCGAGCCCGCGGGGGTAATGGGCCAGCCCCAGCATTTT
15	.	TRBV6-1	TRBD1	TRBJ1-1	CASGRDRYMNTEAFF	TGTGCCAGCGGCCGGGACAGATATATGAACACTGAAGCTTTCTTT
14	.	TRBV30	.	TRBJ1-3	CAWSYQGFGNTIYF	TGTGCCTGGAGTTATCAGGGCTTTGGAAACACCATATATTTT
14	.	TRBV2	TRBD2	TRBJ2-1	CASSEGLAGVEQFF	TGTGCCAGCAGTGAAGGACTAGCGGGAGTTGAGCAGTTCTTC
14	.	TRBV10-3	.	TRBJ1-2	CAISEGQLYYGYTF	TGTGCCATCAGTGAAGGACAGCTCTACTATGGCTACACCTTC
15	.	TRBV5-1	TRBD2	TRBJ2-5	CASSFGLAGQETQYF	TGCGCCAGCAGCTTTGGACTAGCGGGACAAGAGACCCAGTACTTC
15	once	TRBV18	.	TRBJ2-3	CASSQIQGGTDTQYF	TGTGCCAGCTCACAAATACAGGGAGGGACAGATACGCAGTATTTT
13	.	TRBV11-2	.	TRBJ1-2	CASSLAQGNGYTF	TGTGCCAGCAGCTTAGCCCAGGGGAACGGCTACACCTTC
12	.	TRBV7-9	.	TRBJ2-2	CASSHREWELFF	TGTGCCAGCAGCCACAGGGAGTGGGAGCTGTTTTTT
16	.	TRBV7-2	TRBD2	TRBJ2-1	CASSLGLAGAFDEQFF	TGTGCCAGCAGCCTTGGACTAGCGGGGGCCTTCGATGAGCAGTTCTTC
13	.	TRBV7-2	TRBD1	TRBJ1-2	CASTWTGVHGYTF	TGTGCCAGCACCTGGACAGGTGTCCATGGCTACACCTTC